Reported below is one T cell receptor (beta chain). What this receptor recognizes is not known. No base qualities exist here, and no much larger clone lies one base off it. This record comes from a study of tumor T cells in aggressive B-cell lymphoma (dated by TCRdb to 2017 to 2019). Library construction relied on the immunoSEQ multiplex PCR assay. In TCRdb, the immuneACCESS table is reduced to in-frame sequences with V and J assigned. These tables do not hold every clone; where another copy was compared, an unresolved V gene accounts for under half, and the others remain unexplained. For this sample the table gives roughly 11,000 clones, of which 89% were detected only once. Clones ranked in the top ten supply 2% to 2.5% of the sample. The V and J ends are trimmed by 2 bases and 2 bases, leaving 10 bases between them. The CDR3 covers 14 residues, taking in both the cysteine and the phenylalanine. Only CDR3 DNA remains: 42 bases, in frame from the first base. CDR1 is given as MNHNS and CDR2 as SASEGT, both from the germline V gene.

This TCR derives from an adult with diffuse large B cell lymphoma. Sequenced material: tumor tissue. Here the chain combines TRBV6-1 and TRBJ2-7; possibly the D gene is TRBD2, per 5 matching bases. The CDR3 protein: CASSERGSTYEQYF. The DNA sequence reads TGTGCCAGCAGTGAAAGAGGGTCCACCTACGAGCAGTACTTC.